This T cell receptor (beta chain) was sequenced for a study of T cell repertoires in cytomegalovirus infection. Study overall: Indicated by public TCR beta signatures were CMV infection and matching HLA type.

MiXCR, run by TCRdb on the reads, gives a single entry per CDR3 protein. The sample consists of 250,000 to 300,000 distinct CDR3 sequences, over 15% of them appearing once. Looked up from germline, CDR1 is SGHNT and CDR2 is YYREEE (reference sequence). Trimming left V 4 bases short and J 5 bases short, with 9 bases between. The CDR3 extends over 12 amino acids. This clonotype was seen repeatedly, ten times or more. Its specificity is not known. Study-level results: The response measured ex vivo was dominated by TCR beta clonotypes (HLA-C-restricted and CMV-specific). There were carriers of CMV plus the relevant HLA, and cumulative public TCR beta family frequency identified them.

The sequenced material came from CD8+ T cells from PBMCs. The sequence was obtained from a human donor in good health (CMV status not recorded). Some clones in this sample may be carry-over from other donors' samples. V is TRBV5-4 and J is TRBJ2-5; D is undetermined. The CDR3 coding sequence is TGTGCCAGCAGCCCGGTAGGCGAGACCCAGTACTTC. This encodes CASSPVGETQYF. Drawing the rest from reference TRBV5-4 and TRBJ2-5, the complete variable domain is ETGVTQSPTHLIKTRGQQVTLRCSSQSGHNTVSWYQQALGQGPQFIFQYYREEENGRGNFPPRFSGLQFPNYSSELNVNALELDDSALYLCASSPVGETQYFGPGTRLLVL.